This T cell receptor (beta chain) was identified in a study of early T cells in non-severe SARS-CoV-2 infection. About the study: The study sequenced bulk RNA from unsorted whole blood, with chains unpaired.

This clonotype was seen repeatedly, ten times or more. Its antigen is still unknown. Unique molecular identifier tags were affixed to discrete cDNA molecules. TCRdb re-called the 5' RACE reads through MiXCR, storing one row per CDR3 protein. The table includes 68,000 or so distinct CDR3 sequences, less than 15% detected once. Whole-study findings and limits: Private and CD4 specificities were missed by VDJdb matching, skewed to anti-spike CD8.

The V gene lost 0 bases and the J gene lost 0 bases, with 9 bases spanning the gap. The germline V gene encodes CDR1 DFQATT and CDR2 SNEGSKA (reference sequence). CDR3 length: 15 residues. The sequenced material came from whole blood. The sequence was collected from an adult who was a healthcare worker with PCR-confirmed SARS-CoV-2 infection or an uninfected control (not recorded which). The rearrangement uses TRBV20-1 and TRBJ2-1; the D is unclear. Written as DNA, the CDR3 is TGCAGTGCTAGAGATCGCGCCAGCTCCTACAATGAGCAGTTCTTC. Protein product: CSARDRASSYNEQFF.